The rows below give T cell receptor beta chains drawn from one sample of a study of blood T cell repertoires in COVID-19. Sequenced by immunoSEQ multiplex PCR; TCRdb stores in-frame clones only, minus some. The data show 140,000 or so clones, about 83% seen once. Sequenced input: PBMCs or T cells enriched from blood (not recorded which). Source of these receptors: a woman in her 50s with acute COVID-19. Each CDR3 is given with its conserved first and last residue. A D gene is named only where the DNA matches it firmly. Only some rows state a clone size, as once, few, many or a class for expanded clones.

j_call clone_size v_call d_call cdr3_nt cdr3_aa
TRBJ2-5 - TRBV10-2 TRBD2 TGCGCCGGGGGAATTGGACTAGCCCCAGAGACCCAGTACTTC CAGGIGLAPETQYF
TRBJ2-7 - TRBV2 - TGTGCCAGCAGTGATTGGAGCGCTTACTACGAGCAGTACTTC CASSDWSAYYEQYF
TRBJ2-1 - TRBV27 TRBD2 TGTGCCAGCAGTTTCCCGGGACTAGACCACAATGAGCAGTTCTTC CASSFPGLDHNEQFF
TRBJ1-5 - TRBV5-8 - TGTGCCAGCAGCCCTCAACATGGGGGACAAGGCAATCAGCCCCAGCATTTT CASSPQHGGQGNQPQHF
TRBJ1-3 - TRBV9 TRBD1 TGTGCCAGCAGCGTAGCGACAGGGGGTTTTGGAAACACCATATATTTT CASSVATGGFGNTIYF
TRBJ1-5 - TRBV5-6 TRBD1 TGTGCCAGCAACTTACAGGGGAGCAATCAGCCCCAGCATTTT CASNLQGSNQPQHF
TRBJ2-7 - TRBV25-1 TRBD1 TGTGCCAGCAGTGACCGCGGGACAGGAAGTCAATTCTACGAGCAGTACTTC CASSDRGTGSQFYEQYF
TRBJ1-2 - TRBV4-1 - TGCGCCAGCAGCCGATGGGAGGCACCCGTTGGGAGGGACTATGGCTACACCTTC CASSRWEAPVGRDYGYTF
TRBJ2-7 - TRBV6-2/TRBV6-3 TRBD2 TGTGCCAGCAGTTACTCCCCCCCGGGACTAGGCTACGAGCAGTACTTC CASSYSPPGLGYEQYF
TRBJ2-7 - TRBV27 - TGTGCCAGCCGACCTCAAAGACAGATCTACGAGCAGTACTTC CASRPQRQIYEQYF
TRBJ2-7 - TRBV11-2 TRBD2 TGTGCCAGCAGCGTATCCCGGACTAGTGTAAACGAGCAGTACTTC CASSVSRTSVNEQYF
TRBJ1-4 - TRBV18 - TGTGCCAGCTCACCACGGGGCACCGCGGAGGAAAAACTGTTTTTT CASSPRGTAEEKLFF
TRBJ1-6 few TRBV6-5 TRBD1 TGTGCCAGCAGGGTCAGACAGGGAAAAAACTCACCCCTCCACTTT CASRVRQGKNSPLHF
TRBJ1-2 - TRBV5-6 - TGTGCCAGCAGTGGCTGGGGAGACTATGGCTACACCTTC CASSGWGDYGYTF
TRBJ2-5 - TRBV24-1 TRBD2 TGTGCCACCAGTGAGGCCAAGCTAGCGGGAGGTGGGGAGACCCAGTACTTC CATSEAKLAGGGETQYF
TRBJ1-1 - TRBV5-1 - TGCGCCAGCAGCTTGGCCGGAGGGGACGGGGGGAACACTGAAGCTTTCTTT CASSLAGGDGGNTEAFF
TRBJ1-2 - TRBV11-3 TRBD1 TGTGCCAGCAGCTTCACAGGGGGCCTATATGGCTACACCTTC CASSFTGGLYGYTF
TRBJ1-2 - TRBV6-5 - TGTGCCAGCACGAGGAGGGAAGGTGGGAATGGCTACACCTTC CASTRREGGNGYTF
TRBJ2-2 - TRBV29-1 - TGCAGCGTTGCCCAGGTCACCGGGGAGCTGTTTTTT CSVAQVTGELFF
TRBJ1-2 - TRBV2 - TGTGCCAGCAGTGGGGAGGGGCTGTCCTATGGCTACACCTTC CASSGEGLSYGYTF
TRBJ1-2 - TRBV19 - TGTGCCAGTAGTGTTGGGGGCGTTAACTATGGCTACACCTTC CASSVGGVNYGYTF
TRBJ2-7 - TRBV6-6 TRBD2 TGTGCCAGCAGTCTGGCTAGCGGGATGATGGTCTTCTACGAGCAGTACTTC CASSLASGMMVFYEQYF
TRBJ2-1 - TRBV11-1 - TGTGCCAGCACCGACATGAGCTCCTACAATGAGCAGTTCTTC CASTDMSSYNEQFF
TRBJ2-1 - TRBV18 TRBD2 TGTGCCAGCTCACCACCGAAAGGGAAAGGGCCTAGCGGGTACAATGAGCAGTTCTTC CASSPPKGKGPSGYNEQFF
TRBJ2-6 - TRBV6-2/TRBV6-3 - TGTGCCAGCAGTGTATGGACAGCTGGGGCCAACGTCCTGACTTTC CASSVWTAGANVLTF